Below are 30 T cell receptor beta chains sequenced from a single sample in a study of siplizumab effects on memory and regulatory T cells. Clones were sequenced by immunoSEQ multiplex PCR, and TCRdb holds only the in-frame ones, with some missing. The table includes some 97,000 clones, more than 85% detected once. The material sequenced was CD4+ T cells sorted from blood. The receptors come from a human donor in good health.

The chain links TRBV30 to TRBJ1-5; D is undetermined. The V end was cut by 3 bases, the J end by 7 bases, with 13 bases between. CDR1 GTSNPN and CDR2 SVGIG come from the germline V gene (reference sequence). CDR3 size: 13 residues. CDR3 in DNA: TGTGCCTGGAGCGCAGAGCGACAACAGCCCCAGCATTTT. This codes for CAWSAERQQPQHF.

The chain joins TRBV12-5 to TRBJ2-1; 7 bases line up with TRBD1. This CDR3 has 15 residues. Germline loops: CDR1 LGHNT, CDR2 FRNRAP. Losses at the gene ends were 2 bases for V and 7 bases for J; bases not matched to a gene: 8. CDR3 sequence reads: CASGLQGVRENEQFF. DNA of the CDR3: TGTGCTAGTGGTTTGCAGGGGGTGCGCGAGAATGAGCAGTTCTTC.

The chain combines TRBV6-6 with TRBJ2-1; 13 bases align to TRBD2. The germline CDR1 and CDR2 sequences are MNHNY and SVGAGI (reference sequence). The CDR3 runs 15 residues. J gave up 5 bases and V 8 bases, and 6 bases lay outside the gene matches. This chain's CDR3 is CASVTSGGVHNEQFF. CDR3 nucleotides: TGTGCCAGCGTAACTAGCGGGGGGGTCCACAATGAGCAGTTCTTC.

The chain uses TRBV5-6 and TRBJ2-1, with D perhaps TRBD2 (6 bases). V lost 4 bases and J 0 bases, leaving 14 bases between the germline ends. This CDR3 spans 16 amino acids. Germline CDR1 reads SGHDT; CDR2 reads YYEEEE. CDR3 sequence reads: CASSRLATLSYNEQFF. DNA for the CDR3: TGTGCCAGCAGCCGGCTAGCGACCCTCTCCTACAATGAGCAGTTCTTC.

The chain employs TRBV7-3 and TRBJ2-3; TRBD2 aligns across 7 bases. The germline gives CDR1 SGHTA, CDR2 FQGTGA. This CDR3 is built from 15 residues. The trim removed 1 base at V and 2 bases at J, leaving 3 bases unmatched. CDR3: CASSLSGGITDTQYF. The CDR3 DNA follows: TGTGCCAGCAGCTTAAGCGGGGGAATCACAGATACGCAGTATTTT.

V and J are TRBV2 and TRBJ1-2; 9 bases line up with TRBD1. The germline CDR1 and CDR2 sequences are SNHLY and FYNNEI. The CDR3 has 16 amino acids. V dropped 7 bases and J dropped 0; count of bases not matched to a gene: 9. The CDR3 DNA reads TGTGCCAGCAATAGACAGGGGGTCTCAACTAACTATGGCTACACCTTC. This gives the protein CASNRQGVSTNYGYTF.

The V gene is TRBV28, the J gene TRBJ1-6; D unresolved. CDR1 and CDR2 from the germline V gene are MDHEN and SYDVKM. This CDR3 is built from 12 residues. Trimming pared 2 bases from V and 10 bases from J, leaving 6 bases between. The CDR3 region is CASSLLLSPLHF. The CDR3 DNA sequence: TGTGCCAGCAGTTTACTCCTCTCACCCCTCCACTTT.

This clone was counted only a few times. The V call is TRBV9, the J call TRBJ1-1; D is uncertain. V was shortened by 0 bases and J by 9 bases, with 9 bases between the two germline ends. CDR1 and CDR2 (germline): SGDLS, YYNGEE. This CDR3 has 12 amino acids. CDR3 in amino acids: CASSVATGKAFF. CDR3 nucleotides: TGTGCCAGCAGCGTAGCTACTGGGAAAGCTTTCTTT.

This chain connects TRBV6-5 to TRBJ2-3; D gene unclear. This CDR3 is 16 amino acids long. V gave up 0 bases and J gave up 12 bases, with 22 bases separating them. Germline CDR1 reads MNHEY; CDR2 reads SVGAGI. The DNA for the CDR3 is TGTGCCAGCAGTTACTCGAAAGGGCTATTAGGACCCTCACAGTATTTT. As protein: CASSYSKGLLGPSQYF.

The chain is built from TRBV27 and TRBJ1-5; 7 bases line up with TRBD1. There are 17 residues in the CDR3. Trimming at V came to 6 bases and at J to 7 bases, leaving 18 bases not matched to a gene. Germline V gene data show CDR1 as MNHEY and CDR2 as SMNVEV (reference sequence). The CDR3 DNA follows: TGTGCCAGCAGACCCACGAGGGGGAGACAGGGTGACCAGCCCCAGCATTTT. This gives the protein CASRPTRGRQGDQPQHF.

The count of this clone is one. The V and J genes are TRBV29-1 and TRBJ2-2; 9 bases map to TRBD2. The CDR3 sequence is 13 residues long. CDR1 and CDR2 (germline): SQVTM, ANQGSEA. V shed 7 bases, J shed 7 bases, and the junction held 7 bases outside the gene matches. This CDR3 reads CSALAGWNGELFF. CDR3 DNA: TGCAGCGCCCTAGCGGGATGGAACGGGGAGCTGTTTTTT.

As to this clone: This same CDR3 is encoded by further DNA sequences in the sample. The V call is TRBV2, the J call TRBJ1-1; possibly TRBD1 for D (5 bases). The V gene's germline CDR1 is SNHLY and CDR2 FYNNEI. V lost 6 bases to trimming and J lost 2 bases, with 10 bases between them. The CDR3 is 13 residues long. DNA of the CDR3: TGTGCCAGCAGCAGACAGCTTAACACTGAAGCTTTCTTT. It codes for CASSRQLNTEAFF.

The V call is TRBV19, the J call TRBJ2-3; D might be TRBD2 (6 bases). Germline assignment: CDR1 LNHDA and CDR2 SQIVND (reference sequence). This CDR3 spans 14 amino acids. Trimming stripped 5 bases from V and 2 bases from J, with 11 bases between. The CDR3 here is CASSSRDSTDTQYF. The CDR3 DNA follows: TGTGCCAGTAGTTCCCGGGACTCCACAGATACGCAGTATTTT.

The chain carries TRBV28 and TRBJ2-4, with D unresolved. The V gene's germline CDR1 is MDHEN and CDR2 SYDVKM. There are 12 residues in the CDR3. Trimming pared 5 bases from V and 2 bases from J, leaving 4 bases between. The CDR3 DNA reads as TGTGCCAGCAGTCAAACCAAAAACATTCAGTACTTC. Translated, it gives CASSQTKNIQYF.

The V call is TRBV28, the J call TRBJ2-1; D remains unclear. CDR3 length: 15 residues. V lost 7 bases, J lost 4 bases, and 17 bases lay in between. Per germline, CDR1 MDHEN and CDR2 SYDVKM. CDR3 coding DNA: TGTGCCAGCATTGGGTTAGGGCCTGTTTACAATGAGCAGTTCTTC. This translates into CASIGLGPVYNEQFF.

The sample holds one count of this clone. The chain carries TRBV27 and TRBJ1-2, with 9 bases aligning to TRBD1. Germline values: CDR1 MNHEY, CDR2 SMNVEV (reference sequence). The CDR3 contains 15 residues. V trimming: 2 bases; J trimming: 7 bases; junction bases outside the gene matches: 8. CDR3 DNA: TGTGCCAGCAGTTTAGTCAGACAGGGGGTATCTGGCTACACCTTC. Translation: CASSLVRQGVSGYTF.

The chain links TRBV5-1 to TRBJ1-3, with D possibly being TRBD1 (6 bases). Trimming left V 7 bases short and J 3 bases short, with 20 bases between. The CDR3 has 16 residues. The V gene's germline CDR1 is SGHRS and CDR2 YFSETQ. CDR3 residues: CASSELSQGSGNTIYF. For the CDR3, the DNA is TGCGCCAGCTCTGAGTTGTCCCAGGGGAGTGGAAACACCATATATTTT. Using reference TRBV5-1 and TRBJ1-3 for the parts outside the CDR3, the full variable domain is KAGVTQTPRYLIKTRGQQVTLSCSPISGHRSVSWYQQTPGQGLQFLFEYFSETQRNKGNFPGRFSGRQFSNSRSEMNVSTLELGDSALYLCASSELSQGSGNTIYFGEGSWLTVV.

The rearrangement uses TRBV6-5 and TRBJ1-5; D unclear. Germline V gives CDR1 MNHEY, CDR2 SVGAGI. The CDR3 is 11 residues long. Trimming took off 5 bases at V and 15 bases at J, with 14 bases between the two ends. CDR3 nucleotide sequence: TGTGCCAGCAGTGAATTGGCAGCAACGCATTTT. This gives the protein CASSELAATHF.

The chain combines TRBV6-1 with TRBJ2-7, with D perhaps matching TRBD1 (6 bases). Germline V gene sequence: CDR1 MNHNS, CDR2 SASEGT. Trimming shortened V by 1 base and J by 3 bases, and 10 bases separated the two germline ends. The CDR3 runs to 14 residues. The CDR3 here is CASSEEGRGYEQYF. DNA for the CDR3: TGTGCCAGCAGTGAAGAGGGCAGGGGCTACGAGCAGTACTTC.

The J gene is TRBJ1-2, the V gene TRBV5-1; D gene uncertain. V was shortened by 7 bases and J by 7 bases, with 11 bases between the two germline ends. CDR3 length: 11 amino acids. Germline V gene data show CDR1 as SGHRS and CDR2 as YFSETQ. The CDR3 coding sequence is TGCGCCAGCGTAGGGTCAAGTGGCTACACCTTC. Translated: CASVGSSGYTF.

The chain uses TRBV7-9 and TRBJ2-3; 14 bases line up with TRBD2. This CDR3 spans 17 amino acids. The germline gives CDR1 SEHNR, CDR2 FQNEAQ (reference sequence). The V segment lost 2 bases and the J segment 4 bases; nucleotides outside the gene matches: 5. In DNA, the CDR3 is TGTGCCAGCAGCTTAAAAAGACTAGCGGGGGGGTCAGATACGCAGTATTTT. This translates into CASSLKRLAGGSDTQYF.

This clone was detected once. J is TRBJ2-3 and V is TRBV25-1, with 8 bases fitting TRBD2. The CDR3 is made up of 13 amino acids. The trim removed 8 bases at V and 3 bases at J, leaving 4 bases unmatched. CDR1 MGHDK and CDR2 SYGVNS come from the germline V gene. The CDR3, as DNA: TGTGCCAGCGGGACTAGTATAACAGATACGCAGTATTTT. This sequence encodes CASGTSITDTQYF.

This clone was counted once. The V call is TRBV5-1, the J call TRBJ2-5; unclear D gene. Germline CDR1 reads SGHRS; CDR2 reads YFSETQ. The CDR3 runs 15 residues. V was shortened by 1 base and J by 1 base, with 11 bases between the two germline ends. The CDR3 protein is CASSLLATAQETQYF. The CDR3 nucleotides are TGCGCCAGCAGCTTGTTGGCTACTGCCCAAGAGACCCAGTACTTC.

In its sample, this clone was seen a few times. V and J are TRBV6-5 and TRBJ1-2; no reliable D call. The CDR3 is 12 amino acids. The germline gives CDR1 MNHEY, CDR2 SVGAGI. Trimming shortened V by 6 bases and J by 5 bases, and 10 bases separated the two germline ends. This CDR3 is CASSRREYGYTF. Here the CDR3 DNA reads TGTGCCAGCAGCCGAAGGGAGTATGGCTACACCTTC.

This sequence joins TRBV19 and TRBJ2-4; D tentatively fits TRBD1 or TRBD2 (5 bases each). CDR1 and CDR2 from the germline V gene are LNHDA and SQIVND (reference sequence). V shed 5 bases and J shed 8 bases, with 13 bases lying between them. This CDR3 has 13 amino acids. The CDR3 loop reads CASSSRGTDIQYF. The DNA of the CDR3 is TGTGCCAGTAGTTCGAGGGGTACGGACATTCAGTACTTC.

The chain joins TRBV5-3 to TRBJ1-6; 7 nucleotides line up with TRBD1. TRBV5-3 is reported as an ORF; its role is uncertain. The CDR3 length is 13 residues. V was pared by 4 bases and J by 11 bases, with 6 bases of the junction left unmatched. CDR3 nucleotide sequence: TGTGCCAGAAGCACCCAGGGGGGCCCACCCCTCCACTTT. This sequence encodes CARSTQGGPPLHF.

The chain joins TRBV19 to TRBJ2-3, with D possibly being TRBD1 (5 bases). The germline gives CDR1 LNHDA, CDR2 SQIVND (reference sequence). The CDR3 is 15 amino acids. V lost 2 bases and J lost 6, with 15 bases in between. The CDR3 DNA is TGTGCCAGTAGTATAACGACAGATATAATGGATACGCAGTATTTT. This codes for CASSITTDIMDTQYF.

This rearrangement joins TRBV29-1 to TRBJ1-1, with D possibly matching TRBD1 (5 bases). Germline CDR1 reads SQVTM; CDR2 reads ANQGSEA. Trimming stripped 8 bases from V and 2 bases from J, with 15 bases between. The CDR3 loop spans 13 amino acids. CDR3 residues: CSPRRGSNTEAFF. For the CDR3, the DNA is TGCAGCCCCCGGCGGGGGAGCAACACTGAAGCTTTCTTT.

The chain couples TRBV6-5 to TRBJ1-1; the match to TRBD1 covers 8 bases. Germline V gene sequence: CDR1 MNHEY, CDR2 SVGAGI. CDR3 length: 13 residues. Losses at the gene ends were 7 bases for V and 5 bases for J; bases not matched to a gene: 6. The CDR3 sequence is CASTRGQGTEAFF. CDR3 in DNA: TGTGCCAGCACCCGCGGACAGGGAACTGAAGCTTTCTTT.

The V gene is TRBV11-2, the J gene TRBJ2-5; the D gene is possibly TRBD2 (6 bases). The V gene lost 4 bases and the J gene lost 2 bases, with 11 bases spanning the gap. From germline, CDR1 is SGHAT and CDR2 FQNNGV. CDR3 length: 14 residues. For the CDR3, the DNA is TGTGCCAGCAGCTCCGGGACTGTACAAGAGACCCAGTACTTC. Amino acids: CASSSGTVQETQYF.